Ten or more counts support the clone carrying this T cell receptor (beta chain). This sample stems from a study of human T cells and chemical hapten exposure. Time point reported: pre-sensitization, week 0. Treatment of the sample: therapeutic diphenylcyclopropenone sensitization with weekly scalp DPC. Using its own MiXCR run on the RACE reads, TCRdb lists one record per CDR3 protein. The sample yields 300,000 to 450,000 distinct CDR3 sequences, about 5.1% seen once. V was pared by 5 bases and J by 2 bases, with 17 bases between. This CDR3 is 16 amino acids long. The TCR was taken from a woman aged 45-59 years with alopecia areata. Some clones in this sample may be carry-over from other donors' samples. This rearrangement joins TRBV12-3 or TRBV12-4 to TRBJ2-3, with D perhaps given as TRBD1 or TRBD2 (6 bases each). The specimen comprised whole blood, sampled in connection with sensitization to the hapten diphenylcyclopropenone (DPC). In nucleotides, the CDR3 is TGTGCCAGCAGTCCCCAACTCCGGGGGCCCACAGATACGCAGTATTTT. As protein: CASSPQLRGPTDTQYF.